This T cell receptor (beta chain) emerged from a study of blood T cell repertoires in COVID-19. Data came from immunoSEQ multiplex PCR; TCRdb stores just in-frame clones and leaves some out. The table records 70,000 to 90,000 clones, around 79% of them present only once. Germline CDR1 is LGHNA and CDR2 is YSLEER. This CDR3 is 16 amino acids long. The junction had 10 bases not matched to a gene; V was cut back by 2 bases and J by 7 bases. This sequence joins TRBV4-3 and TRBJ2-1; TRBD2 agrees at 8 bases. This TCR came from a human donor in a cohort sampled during active COVID-19. Specimen: peripheral blood. The CDR3 protein is CASSQPTSGRPNEQFF. The CDR3 coding sequence is TGCGCCAGCAGCCAACCCACTAGCGGAAGACCTAATGAGCAGTTCTTC.